These T cell receptor beta chains were read from a single sample in a study of CD8 T cells in Susac syndrome. One entry per CDR3 protein, called by TCRdb with MiXCR from the immunoSEQ multiplex PCR reads. The table has around 180,000 distinct CDR3 sequences, 94% seen once. Sequenced sample: CD4+ T cells from PBMCs. The receptors derive from a human donor with Susac syndrome. Each CDR3 is given with its conserved first and last residue. A D gene is named only where the DNA matches it firmly. The size of a clone is reported for some rows only, either as once, few or many, or as a class for expanded clones.

CDR3 length: 14
J gene: TRBJ2-1
V gene: TRBV30
clone size: NA
D gene: TRBD2
CDR3 DNA: TGTGCCTGGAGTAGCGGGGGTAACTACAATGAGCAGTTCTTC
CDR3 protein: CAWSSGGNYNEQFF

CDR3 length: 14
J gene: TRBJ2-7
V gene: TRBV5-8
clone size: NA
D gene: TRBD1
CDR3 DNA: TGTGCCAGCAGCTTGGGACAGGGGAGAAACGAGCAGTACTTC
CDR3 protein: CASSLGQGRNEQYF

CDR3 length: 13
J gene: TRBJ2-5
V gene: TRBV19
clone size: NA
D gene: TRBD2
CDR3 DNA: TGTGCCAGTAAAAGCGGGGGGCAAGAGACCCAGTACTTC
CDR3 protein: CASKSGGQETQYF

CDR3 length: 14
J gene: TRBJ1-1
V gene: TRBV10-3
clone size: once
D gene: NA
CDR3 DNA: TGTGCCATCAGCAGAGAGGTCATGAACACTGAAGCTTTCTTT
CDR3 protein: CAISREVMNTEAFF

CDR3 length: 12
J gene: TRBJ1-5
V gene: TRBV27
clone size: NA
D gene: NA
CDR3 DNA: TGTGCCAGCAGGGAGGGAGGACAGCCCCAGCATTTT
CDR3 protein: CASREGGQPQHF

CDR3 length: 13
J gene: TRBJ2-5
V gene: TRBV29-1
clone size: NA
D gene: TRBD2
CDR3 DNA: TGCAGCGTTGAACCGAGCGGGGGAAAGACCCAGTACTTC
CDR3 protein: CSVEPSGGKTQYF

CDR3 length: 14
J gene: TRBJ1-6
V gene: TRBV2
clone size: NA
D gene: NA
CDR3 DNA: TGTGCCAGCAGCGGACAGACTTATAATTCACCCCTCCACTTT
CDR3 protein: CASSGQTYNSPLHF

CDR3 length: 14
J gene: TRBJ2-5
V gene: TRBV6-6
clone size: NA
D gene: NA
CDR3 DNA: TGTGCCAGCAGCCAACCGGGAGTGCAAGAGACCCAGTACTTC
CDR3 protein: CASSQPGVQETQYF

CDR3 length: 13
J gene: TRBJ1-5
V gene: TRBV29-1
clone size: NA
D gene: NA
CDR3 DNA: TGCAGCGTTGGGGGGGCCTTCAATCAGCCCCAGCATTTT
CDR3 protein: CSVGGAFNQPQHF

CDR3 length: 13
J gene: TRBJ2-5
V gene: TRBV29-1
clone size: NA
D gene: NA
CDR3 DNA: TGCAGCGCAGGGGGGTCAGTGGGAGAGACCCAGTACTTC
CDR3 protein: CSAGGSVGETQYF

CDR3 length: 15
J gene: TRBJ2-1
V gene: TRBV4-3
clone size: NA
D gene: NA
CDR3 DNA: TGCGCCAGCAGCCTGTCTAGGGGGGGCTACAATGAGCAGTTCTTC
CDR3 protein: CASSLSRGGYNEQFF

CDR3 length: 14
J gene: TRBJ2-7
V gene: TRBV7-2
clone size: NA
D gene: NA
CDR3 DNA: TGTGCCAGCAGCTTAGGGGTAGGGGCAGGGGAGCAGTACTTC
CDR3 protein: CASSLGVGAGEQYF

CDR3 length: 14
J gene: TRBJ1-1
V gene: TRBV5-1
clone size: NA
D gene: NA
CDR3 DNA: TGCGCCAGCAGTAAATCAGGGGTGCCCGCTGAAGCTTTCTTT
CDR3 protein: CASSKSGVPAEAFF

CDR3 length: 15
J gene: TRBJ1-3
V gene: TRBV30
clone size: NA
D gene: NA
CDR3 DNA: TGTGCCTGGGGCGGGGGGGTCAGCTCTGGAAACACCATATATTTT
CDR3 protein: CAWGGGVSSGNTIYF

CDR3 length: 11
J gene: TRBJ1-1
V gene: TRBV3-1
clone size: once
D gene: NA
CDR3 DNA: TGTGCCAGCAGCGTACGGGGTGAAGCTTTCTTT
CDR3 protein: CASSVRGEAFF

CDR3 length: 19
J gene: TRBJ2-1
V gene: TRBV5-1
clone size: NA
D gene: TRBD2
CDR3 DNA: TGCGCCAGCAGCTTGAGGGGGACTAGTCCACACAGCTCCTACAATGAGCAGTTCTTC
CDR3 protein: CASSLRGTSPHSSYNEQFF

CDR3 length: 14
J gene: TRBJ2-1
V gene: TRBV10-3
clone size: NA
D gene: TRBD1
CDR3 DNA: TGTGCCACCAAGACAGGGGGCGATTACAATGAGCAGTTCTTC
CDR3 protein: CATKTGGDYNEQFF